These 11 T cell receptor beta chains share one sample of origin, sequenced in a study of glioma-infiltrating T cells. Using RNA template, CDR3s of TCR alpha and beta were amplified with iRepertoire arm-PCR. A single record per CDR3 protein comes from TCRdb applying MiXCR to the multiplex PCR reads. The sample comprises approximately 12,000 distinct CDR3 sequences, around 27% of which are singletons, and roughly two fifths rests with the top ten. The material sequenced was glioma tissue, nonneoplastic brain tissue, or PBMCs (not recorded which). The receptors originated from a human donor with low-grade glioma or glioblastoma, undergoing nonglioma brain surgery, or in good health (not recorded which).

This clonotype was recorded at least ten times. J is TRBJ2-3 and V is TRBV2, with D perhaps TRBD2 (5 bases). CDR1 is SNHLY, CDR2 FYNNEI, per germline. The V and J ends lost 4 bases and 0 bases respectively, with 11 bases between them. This CDR3 is 15 amino acids long. In nucleotides, the CDR3 is TGTGCCAGCAGTGGGGAGCCTTCTAGCACAGATACGCAGTATTTT. It encodes CASSGEPSSTDTQYF.

This clonotype appeared many times. V usage is TRBV28 and J usage is TRBJ1-5, with D possibly TRBD1 on 5 matching bases. The CDR3 spans 15 residues. The V gene's germline CDR1 is MDHEN and CDR2 SYDVKM. Deletions cut 3 bases from V and 0 bases from J, with 9 bases between. The CDR3 loop reads CASSFSDSSNQPQHF. The CDR3, as DNA: TGTGCCAGCAGTTTCTCCGACAGTAGCAATCAGCCCCAGCATTTT. Supplemented by reference TRBV28 and TRBJ1-5, the full variable domain reads DVKVTQSSRYLVKRTGEKVFLECVQDMDHENMFWYRQDPGLGLRLIYFSYDVKMKEKGDIPEGYSVSREKKERFSLILESASTNQTSMYLCASSFSDSSNQPQHFGDGTRLSIL.

This clonotype was detected ten times or more. The rearrangement joins TRBV28 to TRBJ2-3; D is unclear. Per germline, CDR1 MDHEN and CDR2 SYDVKM. V lost 4 bases and J 7 bases, leaving 15 bases between the germline ends. CDR3 size: 14 residues. CDR3 sequence: CASSYVIAVNTQYF. In DNA, the CDR3 is TGTGCCAGCAGTTACGTGATCGCCGTAAATACGCAGTATTTT.

This clonotype showed up just a few times. This sequence joins TRBV2 and TRBJ1-5; no clear D gene. V dropped 6 bases and J dropped 0 bases, with 6 bases sitting between them. Germline V gene lookup returns CDR1 SNHLY and CDR2 FYNNEI. The CDR3 runs to 13 residues. This CDR3 reads CASRRDSNQPQHF. CDR3 nucleotide sequence: TGTGCCAGCAGACGGGATAGCAATCAGCCCCAGCATTTT.

Concerning this clonotype itself: The limits of the CDR3 on the DNA are not certain, so only TCRdb's listed CDR3 is given. V and J are TRBV2 and TRBJ2-5; TRBD1 reflects the table's D call only, with no check against the DNA. CDR1 and CDR2 (germline): SNHLY, FYNNEI. The CDR3 numbers 11 amino acids, ends counted. CDR3: CASVGSGIAHF.

This clonotype was detected a few times. The genes are TRBV20-1 and TRBJ2-4; no reliable D call. The CDR3 totals 16 residues. From germline, CDR1 is DFQATT and CDR2 SNEGSKA (reference sequence). V lost 5 bases and J 0 bases, leaving 17 bases between the germline ends. CDR3 sequence reads: CSAYPHGDVAKNIQYF. In DNA form, the CDR3 reads TGCAGTGCTTATCCTCACGGAGATGTAGCCAAAAACATTCAGTACTTC.

This clonotype has a single count. The genes are TRBV2 and TRBJ1-1; D remains unclear. Germline V gene data show CDR1 as SNHLY and CDR2 as FYNNEI. The CDR3 contains 11 residues. The V end lost 5 bases, the J end lost 9 bases, and 10 bases lay between the germline ends. CDR3 coding DNA: TGTGCCAGCAGTCTTGGGGTTCAAGCTTTCTTT. Translating it yields CASSLGVQAFF.

The DNA of the CDR3 is TGTGCCAGTAAGGGAACAGGGAGGCGAAATCAGCCCCAGCATTTT. Amino acid sequence: CASKGTGRRNQPQHF. This chain links TRBV19 with TRBJ1-5; perhaps TRBD1 as D (6 bases). With 7 bases removed from V and 4 bases from J, the gap between germline ends came to 17 bases. CDR1 and CDR2 from the germline V gene are LNHDA and SQIVND (reference sequence). The CDR3 length is 15 residues.

The chain combines TRBV11-2 with TRBJ2-5; 11 positions match TRBD1. The CDR3 consists of 15 residues. V shed 5 bases and J 2 bases; nucleotides not matched to a gene: 4. Germline loops: CDR1 SGHAT, CDR2 FQNNGV. The CDR3 spells CASSERDRGQETQYF. CDR3 sequence (DNA): TGTGCCAGCAGCGAACGGGACAGGGGGCAAGAGACCCAGTACTTC.

Notes on this clonotype: A clone one base away is much larger, so this may be a read error. This sequence joins TRBV27 and TRBJ2-7; D is perhaps TRBD2 (6 bases). Germline V CDR1 and CDR2: MNHEY, SMNVEV (reference sequence). There are 14 residues in the CDR3. The CDR3 DNA sequence: TGTGCCAGCAGTTTTGGGGGGAGCTCCTACGAGCAGTGCTTC. Encoded protein: CASSFGGSSYEQCF.

This clonotype was counted only a few times. This sequence joins TRBV29-1 and TRBJ2-1; unclear D gene. The V and J ends lost 4 bases and 7 bases respectively, with 14 bases between them. Germline V gene lookup returns CDR1 SQVTM and CDR2 ANQGSEA. This CDR3 spans 13 amino acids. The CDR3 DNA reads as TGCAGCGTTGCCAACCTGCAATTGAATGAGCAGTTCTTC. Its translation is CSVANLQLNEQFF.